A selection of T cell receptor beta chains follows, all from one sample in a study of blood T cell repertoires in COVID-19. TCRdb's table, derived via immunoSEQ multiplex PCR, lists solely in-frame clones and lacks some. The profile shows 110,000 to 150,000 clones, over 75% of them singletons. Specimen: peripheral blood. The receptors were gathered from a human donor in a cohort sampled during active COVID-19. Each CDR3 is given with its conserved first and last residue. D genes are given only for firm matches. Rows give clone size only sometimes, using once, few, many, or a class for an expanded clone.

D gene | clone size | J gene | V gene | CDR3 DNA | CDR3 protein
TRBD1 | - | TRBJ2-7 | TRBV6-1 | TGTGCCAGCAGTGAGTCTGGGACAGGGGGTGGCGAGCAGTACTTC | CASSESGTGGGEQYF
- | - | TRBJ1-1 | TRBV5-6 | TGTGCCAGCAGCTCTCAGGGGATGAACACTGAAGCTTTCTTT | CASSSQGMNTEAFF
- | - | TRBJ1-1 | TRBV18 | TGTGCCAGCTCACCCTTCGGACAGACAAACACTGAAGCTTTCTTT | CASSPFGQTNTEAFF
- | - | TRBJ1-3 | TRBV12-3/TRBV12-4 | TGTGCCAGCCTCCGATCCAGGGCCACCATATATTTT | CASLRSRATIYF
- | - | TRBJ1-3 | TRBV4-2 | TGTGCCAGCAGCCTTACCACGGGACAAGACGCTGGAAACACCATATATTTT | CASSLTTGQDAGNTIYF
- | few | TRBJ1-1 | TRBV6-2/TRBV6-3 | TGTGCCAGCAGTAACGGGGGAACTGAAGCTTTCTTT | CASSNGGTEAFF
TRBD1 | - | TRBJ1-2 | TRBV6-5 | TGTGCCAGCAGGCGGGACAGGGGCGGGTATGGCTACACCTTC | CASRRDRGGYGYTF
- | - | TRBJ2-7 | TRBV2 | TGTGCCAGCAGTGAGTTGCGGGGGCCCTACGAGCAGTACTTC | CASSELRGPYEQYF
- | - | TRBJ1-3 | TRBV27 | TGTGCCAGCAGGCGGGTTGGTGGAAACACCATATATTTT | CASRRVGGNTIYF
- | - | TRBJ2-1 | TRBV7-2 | TGTGCCAGCAGCCGTCCCCTATCGAAGATTGACAATGAGCAGTTCTTC | CASSRPLSKIDNEQFF
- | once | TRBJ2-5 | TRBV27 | TGTGCCAGCAGTTGGTCCGAGGCGTCAGCTCAAGAGACCCAGTACTTC | CASSWSEASAQETQYF
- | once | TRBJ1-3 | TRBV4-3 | TGCGCCAGCAGCCAAGGGTCAGGGTTTGGAAACACCATATATTTT | CASSQGSGFGNTIYF
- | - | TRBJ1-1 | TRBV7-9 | TGTGCCAGCAGCACTAGGACAGTGAACACTGAAGCTTTCTTT | CASSTRTVNTEAFF
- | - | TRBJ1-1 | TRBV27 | TGTGCCAGCAGTTTTCTAAGCGGCACTGAAGCTTTCTTT | CASSFLSGTEAFF
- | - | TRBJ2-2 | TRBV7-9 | TGTGCCAGTCCCGGGCGGGTAAACACCGGGGAGCTGTTTTTT | CASPGRVNTGELFF
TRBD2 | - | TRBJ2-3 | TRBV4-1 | TGCGCCAGCAGCCCGACTAGCGGCATCACAGATACGCAGTATTTT | CASSPTSGITDTQYF
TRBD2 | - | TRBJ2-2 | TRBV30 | TGTGCCTGGAGTAGGCGGGAGATCGGCACCGGGGAGCTGTTTTTT | CAWSRREIGTGELFF
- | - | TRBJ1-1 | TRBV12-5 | TGTGCTAGTGGTTTGGTACCGGGCGGGGGGAATCTCTTT | CASGLVPGGGNLF
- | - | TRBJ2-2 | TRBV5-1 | TGCGCCAGCAGCTTGGGTTCTGGGGCCCGGGAGCTGTTTTTT | CASSLGSGARELFF
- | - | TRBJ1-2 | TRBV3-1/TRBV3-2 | TGTGCCAGCAGCCAAGTCCACATCCTCGGGTATGGCTACACCTTC | CASSQVHILGYGYTF
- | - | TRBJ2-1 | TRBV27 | TGTGCCAGCAGTTTTATGGACTCCACACGCGAGCAGTTCTTC | CASSFMDSTREQFF
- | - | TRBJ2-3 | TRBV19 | TGTGCCAGTAGTAGGCAGGGTAGCACAGATACGCAGTATTTT | CASSRQGSTDTQYF
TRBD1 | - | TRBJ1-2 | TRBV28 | TGTGCCAGCAGTCCAGCCGGACAGGGGACCTATGGCTACACCTTC | CASSPAGQGTYGYTF
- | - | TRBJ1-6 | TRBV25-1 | TGTGCCAGCAGTGAATTCCGGGATTCACCCCTCCACTTT | CASSEFRDSPLHF
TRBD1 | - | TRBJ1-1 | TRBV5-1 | TGCGCCAGCAGCTGGACAGGGGGTTTGGATGAAGCTTTCTTT | CASSWTGGLDEAFF
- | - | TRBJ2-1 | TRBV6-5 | TGTGCCACCCTAAGTCCCGGGGAGTCCGGTGAGCAGTTCTTC | CATLSPGESGEQFF
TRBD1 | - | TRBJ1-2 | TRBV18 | TGTGCCAGCTCACCACAGACAGGGGATGGCTACACCTTC | CASSPQTGDGYTF
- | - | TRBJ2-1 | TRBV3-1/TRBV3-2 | TGTGCCAGCAGCCAAGAGGCGGGGCTGGGAGAGCAGTTCTTC | CASSQEAGLGEQFF
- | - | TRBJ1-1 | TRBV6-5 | TGTGCCAGCACCCGAGGCAGGGACACTGAAGCTTTCTTT | CASTRGRDTEAFF
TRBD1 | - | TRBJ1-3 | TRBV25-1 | TGTGCCAGCAGTGATCTCCGGACAGGGTCGTACGGAAACACCATATATTTT | CASSDLRTGSYGNTIYF
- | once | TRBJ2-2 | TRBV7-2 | TGTGCCAGCAGCTTACCCAATGTCCCAGGGATCGGGGAGCTGTTTTTT | CASSLPNVPGIGELFF
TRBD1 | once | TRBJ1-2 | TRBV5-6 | TGTGCCAGCAGCTTGGTTGGGGGACAGAGCTATGGCTACACCTTC | CASSLVGGQSYGYTF
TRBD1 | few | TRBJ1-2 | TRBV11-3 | TGTGCCAGCAGCTTAGGGGGACAGGGCTATGGCTACACCTTC | CASSLGGQGYGYTF
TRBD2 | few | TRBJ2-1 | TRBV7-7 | TGTGCTAGCAGCTTAGATAGCGGGGGGGACAATGAGCAGTTCTTC | CASSLDSGGDNEQFF
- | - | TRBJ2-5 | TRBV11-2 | TGTGCCAGCAGCTTAGCGGAGACCCAGTACTTC | CASSLAETQYF
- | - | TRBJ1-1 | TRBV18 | TGTGCCAGCTCTCCGCTGAGGGATGTGAACACTGAAGCTTTCTTT | CASSPLRDVNTEAFF
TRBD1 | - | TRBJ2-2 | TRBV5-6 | TGTGCCAGCAGCTCCGACAGGGGGCGGGTCGGGGAGCTGTTTTTT | CASSSDRGRVGELFF
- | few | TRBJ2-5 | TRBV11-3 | TGTGCCAGCAGCTCCAGACAAGAGACCCAGTACTTC | CASSSRQETQYF
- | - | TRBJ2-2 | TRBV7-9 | TGTGCCAGCAGCTTACGGACACCGAACACCGGGGAGCTGTTTTTT | CASSLRTPNTGELFF
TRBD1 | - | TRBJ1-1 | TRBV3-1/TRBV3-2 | TGTGCCAGCAGCTCGACAGGGAGAAACACTGAAGCTTTCTTT | CASSSTGRNTEAFF
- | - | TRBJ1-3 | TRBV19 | TGTGCCAGTACAGCCAGGGTCGGAAACACCATATATTTT | CASTARVGNTIYF
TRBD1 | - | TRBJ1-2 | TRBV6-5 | TGTGCCAGCACCGGCCGGACAGGGGCTTATGGCTACACCTTC | CASTGRTGAYGYTF
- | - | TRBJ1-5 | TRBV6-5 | TGTGCCAGCAGGGGGGGTGGAGGGCTCAATCAGCCCCAGCATTTT | CASRGGGGLNQPQHF
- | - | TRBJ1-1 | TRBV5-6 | TGTGCCAGCGGAAAGCAAGCAGCGGTAGCGAACACTGAAGCTTTCTTT | CASGKQAAVANTEAFF
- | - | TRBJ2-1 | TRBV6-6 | TGTGCCAGCACTTTCGGCAATGAGCAGTTCTTC | CASTFGNEQFF
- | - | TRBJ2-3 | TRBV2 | TGTGCCAGCAGTTTTCGGGGGGCGGGCACAGATACGCAGTATTTT | CASSFRGAGTDTQYF
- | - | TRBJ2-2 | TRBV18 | TGTGCCAGCCTCTTCTCGGGACAAAGGAACACCGGGGAGCTGTTTTTT | CASLFSGQRNTGELFF
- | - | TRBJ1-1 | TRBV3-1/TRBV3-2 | TGTGCCAGCAGCCACGTAAAGTTTGTCGGGACTGAAGCTTTCTTT | CASSHVKFVGTEAFF